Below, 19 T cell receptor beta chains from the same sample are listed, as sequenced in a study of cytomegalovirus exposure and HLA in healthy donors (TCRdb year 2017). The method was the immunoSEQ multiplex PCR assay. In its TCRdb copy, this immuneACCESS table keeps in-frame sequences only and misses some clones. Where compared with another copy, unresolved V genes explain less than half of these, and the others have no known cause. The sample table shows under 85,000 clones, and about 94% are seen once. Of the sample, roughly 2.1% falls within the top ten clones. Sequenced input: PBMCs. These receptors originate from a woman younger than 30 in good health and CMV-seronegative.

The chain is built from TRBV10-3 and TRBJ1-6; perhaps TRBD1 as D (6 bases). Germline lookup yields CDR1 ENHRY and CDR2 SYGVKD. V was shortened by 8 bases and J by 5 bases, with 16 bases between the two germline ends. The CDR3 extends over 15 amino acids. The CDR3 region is CAISGGSGHNSPLHF. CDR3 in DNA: TGTGCCATCTCGGGGGGCTCAGGACATAATTCACCCCTCCACTTT.

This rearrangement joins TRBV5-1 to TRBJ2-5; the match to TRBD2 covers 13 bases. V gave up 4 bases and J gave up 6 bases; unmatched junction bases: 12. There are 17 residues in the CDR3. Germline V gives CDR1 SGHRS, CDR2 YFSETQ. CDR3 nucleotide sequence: TGCGCCAGCAGCGTAAGACTAGCGGGGGGTAACAAGAAGACCCAGTACTTC. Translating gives CASSVRLAGGNKKTQYF.

CDR3 region: CASSEQTNYGYTF. CDR3 sequence (DNA): TGTGCCAGCAGTGAACAAACTAACTATGGCTACACCTTC. V and J are TRBV6-1 and TRBJ1-2, with unresolved D. Germline V CDR1 and CDR2: MNHNS, SASEGT. CDR3 length: 13 residues. Trimming removed 2 bases at V and 0 bases at J, with 4 bases between.

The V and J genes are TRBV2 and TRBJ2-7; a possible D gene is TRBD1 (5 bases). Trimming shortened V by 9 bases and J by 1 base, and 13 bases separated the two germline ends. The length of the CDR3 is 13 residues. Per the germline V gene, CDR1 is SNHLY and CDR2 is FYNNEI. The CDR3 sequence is CARGKDSSYEQYF. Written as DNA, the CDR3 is TGTGCCAGGGGGAAAGACAGTTCCTACGAGCAGTACTTC.

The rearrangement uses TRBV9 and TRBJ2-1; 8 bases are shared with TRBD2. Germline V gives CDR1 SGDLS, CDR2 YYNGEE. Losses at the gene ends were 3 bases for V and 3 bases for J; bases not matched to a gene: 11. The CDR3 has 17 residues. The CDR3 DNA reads TGTGCCAGCAGCGAGGGTCCTAGCGGGCTCAACTACAATGAGCAGTTCTTC. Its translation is CASSEGPSGLNYNEQFF.

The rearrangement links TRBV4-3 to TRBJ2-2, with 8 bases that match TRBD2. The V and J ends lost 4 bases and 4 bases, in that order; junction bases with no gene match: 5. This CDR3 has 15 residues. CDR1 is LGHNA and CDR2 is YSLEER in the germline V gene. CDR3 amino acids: CASSPGLGSTGELFF. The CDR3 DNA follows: TGCGCCAGCAGCCCGGGACTAGGGAGCACCGGGGAGCTGTTTTTT.

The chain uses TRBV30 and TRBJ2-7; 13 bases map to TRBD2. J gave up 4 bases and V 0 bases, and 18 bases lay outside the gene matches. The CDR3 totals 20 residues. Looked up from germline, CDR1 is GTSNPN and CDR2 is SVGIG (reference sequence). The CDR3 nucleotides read TGTGCCTGGAGTGTATACGCGGCCCTGGGACTAGCGGGGAGGAATTACGAGCAGTACTTC. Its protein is CAWSVYAALGLAGRNYEQYF.

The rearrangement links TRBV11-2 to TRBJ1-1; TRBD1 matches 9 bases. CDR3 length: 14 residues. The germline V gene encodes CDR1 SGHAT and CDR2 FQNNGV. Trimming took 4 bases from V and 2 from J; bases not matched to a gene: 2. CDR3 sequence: CASSSGQGNTEAFF. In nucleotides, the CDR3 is TGTGCCAGCAGCTCGGGACAGGGTAACACTGAAGCTTTCTTT. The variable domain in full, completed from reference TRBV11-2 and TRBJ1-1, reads EAGVAQSPRYKIIEKRQSVAFWCNPISGHATLYWYQQILGQGPKLLIQFQNNGVVDDSQLPKDRFSAERLKGVDSTLKIQPAKLEDSAVYLCASSSGQGNTEAFFGQGTRLTVV.

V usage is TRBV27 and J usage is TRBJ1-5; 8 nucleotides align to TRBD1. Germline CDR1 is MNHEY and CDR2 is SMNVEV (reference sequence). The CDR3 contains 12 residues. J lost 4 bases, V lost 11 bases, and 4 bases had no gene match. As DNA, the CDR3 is TGTGCCGCAGGGGGCGCGAATCAGCCCCAGCATTTT. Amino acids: CAAGGANQPQHF.

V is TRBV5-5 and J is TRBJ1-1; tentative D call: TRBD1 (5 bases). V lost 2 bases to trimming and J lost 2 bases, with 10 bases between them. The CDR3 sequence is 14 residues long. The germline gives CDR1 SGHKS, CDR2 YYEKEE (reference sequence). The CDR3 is CASSFAGYNTEAFF. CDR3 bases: TGTGCCAGCAGCTTTGCAGGGTACAACACTGAAGCTTTCTTT. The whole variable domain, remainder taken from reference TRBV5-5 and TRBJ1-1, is DAGVTQSPTHLIKTRGQQVTLRCSPISGHKSVSWYQQVLGQGPQFIFQYYEKEERGRGNFPDRFSARQFPNYSSELNVNALLLGDSALYLCASSFAGYNTEAFFGQGTRLTVV.

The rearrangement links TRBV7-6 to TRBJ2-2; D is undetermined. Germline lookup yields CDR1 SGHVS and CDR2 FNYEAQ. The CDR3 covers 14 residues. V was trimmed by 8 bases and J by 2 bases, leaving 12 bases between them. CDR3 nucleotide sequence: TGTGCCAGCCATCCCACTCCCAACACCGGGGAGCTGTTTTTT. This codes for CASHPTPNTGELFF.

The DNA for the CDR3 is TGTGCCAGCAGAGCCATGGACACCGGGGAGCTGTTTTTT. It codes for CASRAMDTGELFF. This chain links TRBV7-6 with TRBJ2-2; D is unclear. This CDR3 has 13 residues. From germline, CDR1 is SGHVS and CDR2 FNYEAQ. V was pared by 6 bases and J by 3 bases, with 8 bases between. The variable domain in full, completed from reference TRBV7-6 and TRBJ2-2, reads GAGVSQSPRYKVTKRGQDVALRCDPISGHVSLYWYRQALGQGPEFLTYFNYEAQQDKSGLPNDRFSAERPEGSISTLTIQRTEQRDSAMYRCASRAMDTGELFFGEGSRLTVL.

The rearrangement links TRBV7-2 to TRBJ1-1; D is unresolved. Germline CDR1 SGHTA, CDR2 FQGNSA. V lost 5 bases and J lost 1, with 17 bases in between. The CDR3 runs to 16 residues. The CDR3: CASSRHPPNTNTEAFF. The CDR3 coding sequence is TGTGCCAGCAGCCGCCACCCCCCGAACACGAACACTGAAGCTTTCTTT.

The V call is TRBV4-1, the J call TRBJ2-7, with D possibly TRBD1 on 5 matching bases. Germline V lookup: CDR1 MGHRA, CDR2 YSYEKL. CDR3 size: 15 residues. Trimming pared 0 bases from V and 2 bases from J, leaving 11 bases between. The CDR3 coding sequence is TGCGCCAGCAGCCAAGAGGCCAGGGTAACCTACGAGCAGTACTTC. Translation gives CASSQEARVTYEQYF.

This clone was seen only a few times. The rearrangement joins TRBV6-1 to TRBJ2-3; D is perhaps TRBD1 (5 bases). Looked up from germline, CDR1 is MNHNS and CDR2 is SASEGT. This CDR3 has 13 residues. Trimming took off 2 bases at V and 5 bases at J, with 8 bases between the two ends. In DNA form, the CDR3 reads TGTGCCAGCAGTGAAAAGACAGAAGATACGCAGTATTTT. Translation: CASSEKTEDTQYF.

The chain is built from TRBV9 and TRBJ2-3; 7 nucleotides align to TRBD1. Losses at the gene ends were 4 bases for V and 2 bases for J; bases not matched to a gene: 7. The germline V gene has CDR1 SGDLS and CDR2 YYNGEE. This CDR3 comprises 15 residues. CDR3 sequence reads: CASSTTGANTDTQYF. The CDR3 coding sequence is TGTGCCAGCAGCACTACAGGGGCCAACACAGATACGCAGTATTTT. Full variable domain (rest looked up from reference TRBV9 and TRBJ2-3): DSGVTQTPKHLITATGQRVTLRCSPRSGDLSVYWYQQSLDQGLQFLIQYYNGEERAKGNILERFSAQQFPDLHSELNLSSLELGDSALYFCASSTTGANTDTQYFGPGTRLTVL.

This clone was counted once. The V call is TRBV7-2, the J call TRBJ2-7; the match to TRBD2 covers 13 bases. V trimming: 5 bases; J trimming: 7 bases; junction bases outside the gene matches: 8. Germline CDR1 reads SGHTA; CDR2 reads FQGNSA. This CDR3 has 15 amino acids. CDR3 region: CASSPFGLAGDEQYF. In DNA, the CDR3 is TGTGCCAGCAGCCCGTTCGGACTAGCGGGGGATGAGCAGTACTTC. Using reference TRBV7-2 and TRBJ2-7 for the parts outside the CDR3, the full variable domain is GAGVSQSPSNKVTEKGKDVELRCDPISGHTALYWYRQSLGQGLEFLIYFQGNSAPDKSGLPSDRFSAERTGGSVSTLTIQRTQQEDSAVYLCASSPFGLAGDEQYFGPGTRLTVT.

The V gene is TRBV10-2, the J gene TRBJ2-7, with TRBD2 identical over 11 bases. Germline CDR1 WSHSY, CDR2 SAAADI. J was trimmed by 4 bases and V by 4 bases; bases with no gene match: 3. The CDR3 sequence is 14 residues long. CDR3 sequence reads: CASSGLAGSYEQYF. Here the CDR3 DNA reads TGCGCCAGCAGTGGACTAGCGGGAAGTTACGAGCAGTACTTC.

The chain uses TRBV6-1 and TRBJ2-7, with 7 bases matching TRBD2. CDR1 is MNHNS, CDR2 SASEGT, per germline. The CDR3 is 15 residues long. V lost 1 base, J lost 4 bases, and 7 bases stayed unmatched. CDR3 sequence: CASSEGGRPPYEQYF. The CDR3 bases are TGTGCCAGCAGTGAAGGCGGGAGACCTCCATACGAGCAGTACTTC.